This is a list of T cell receptor beta chains from one sample in a study of CD8+ T cells in alopecia areata. Profiling relied on immunoSEQ multiplex PCR, and the TCRdb table lists in-frame clones only, not all of them. Of 150,000 to 250,000 clones in the sample, more than 55% were seen once. Sequenced material: CD4+ T cells sorted from blood, taken at week 4, from a patient treated with tofacitinib. The receptors shown here come from a human donor with alopecia areata. The CDR3 runs from the conserved cysteine through the conserved F or W. The D gene is left open where the match is weak. Clone size is given for some rows only: seen once, a few or many times, or a class if the clone is expanded.

TRBJ2-1 . TRBV5-1 . CASSSPYNEQFF TGCGCCAGCAGCTCCCCCTACAATGAGCAGTTCTTC
TRBJ2-5 . TRBV29-1 . CSVGSARSHRQETQYF TGCAGCGTTGGATCGGCCCGCTCTCACCGCCAAGAGACCCAGTACTTC
TRBJ1-1 . TRBV30 . CAWRPTGRGTEAFF TGTGCCTGGAGGCCGACAGGTCGGGGGACTGAAGCTTTCTTT
TRBJ2-3 . TRBV30 . CAWSVAGRKVGDTQYF TGTGCCTGGAGTGTAGCCGGACGGAAGGTAGGAGATACGCAGTATTTT
TRBJ1-1 . TRBV29-1 few CSVLLISRVEAFF TGCAGCGTTCTCCTCATCTCCCGGGTTGAAGCTTTCTTT
TRBJ1-1 . TRBV30 . CAWSRGVNTEAFF TGTGCCTGGAGTCGAGGGGTAAACACTGAAGCTTTCTTT
TRBJ2-3 . TRBV9 . CASSAGGVFTDTQYF TGTGCCAGCAGCGCCGGGGGAGTCTTCACAGATACGCAGTATTTT
TRBJ2-3 TRBD2 TRBV4-2 few CASSHPKEGGYSTDTQYF TGTGCCAGCAGCCACCCAAAGGAGGGAGGGTACAGCACAGATACGCAGTATTTT
TRBJ2-5 . TRBV10-3 few CAISPDPRQETQYF TGTGCCATCAGTCCCGATCCCAGACAGGAGACCCAGTACTTC
TRBJ2-1 . TRBV30 . CAWSFTGLKGQFF TGTGCCTGGAGTTTTACGGGCCTCAAGGGGCAGTTCTTC
TRBJ2-7 TRBD1 TRBV11-2 . CASSWGGTGGLAYEQYF TGTGCCAGCAGCTGGGGAGGGACAGGGGGCTTGGCCTACGAGCAGTACTTC
TRBJ2-2 . TRBV30 . CAWTFLPRKTTGELFF TGTGCCTGGACGTTCCTTCCGCGGAAGACCACCGGGGAGCTGTTTTTT
TRBJ1-6 TRBD1 TRBV15 . CATSRDTDRVKSPLHF TGTGCCACCAGCAGAGACACGGACAGGGTAAAATCACCCCTCCACTTT
TRBJ1-1 . TRBV29-1 few CSVDGWGAAEAFF TGCAGCGTTGACGGTTGGGGGGCCGCTGAAGCTTTCTTT
TRBJ2-7 . TRBV23-1 . CVQGGCNYEQYF TGCGTCCAGGGGGGTTGCAACTACGAGCAGTACTTC
TRBJ2-7 TRBD1 TRBV28 . CASSLTGGEQYF TGTGCCAGCAGTTTGACAGGGGGAGAGCAGTACTTC
TRBJ2-1 TRBD2 TRBV29-1 . CSAGGVEQFF TGCAGCGCCGGGGGGGTTGAGCAGTTCTTC
TRBJ1-2 TRBD1 TRBV11-1 . CASSPRGQGAYGYTF TGTGCCAGCAGCCCTCGTGGTCAGGGGGCGTATGGCTACACCTTC
TRBJ2-1 . TRBV13 few CASSPSTWGSNEQFF TGTGCCAGCAGCCCTAGCACCTGGGGGTCCAATGAGCAGTTCTTC
TRBJ1-5 . TRBV25-1 . CAENEGSKGPQHF TGTGCCGAAAACGAGGGCTCCAAGGGTCCCCAGCATTTT
TRBJ1-3 . TRBV29-1 few CSGGHFGNTIYF TGCAGCGGCGGACATTTTGGGAACACCATATATTTT
TRBJ2-2 . TRBV14 . CASRKKTGATGELFF TGTGCCAGCAGAAAGAAAACAGGTGCCACCGGGGAGCTGTTTTTT
TRBJ2-5 . TRBV29-1 few CSVLETLDGGTQYF TGCAGCGTACTCGAAACCTTAGACGGGGGGACCCAGTACTTC
TRBJ1-2 TRBD1 TRBV7-2 few CASTAGQGLSSNYGYTF TGTGCCAGCACCGCGGGACAGGGCTTATCTTCTAACTATGGCTACACCTTC
TRBJ2-3 . TRBV19 few CASSPYLGTDTQYF TGTGCCAGTAGTCCTTACCTCGGCACAGATACGCAGTATTTT
TRBJ2-5 TRBD2 TRBV7-9 . CASSLPTSGAGTQYF TGTGCCAGCAGCCTCCCGACTAGCGGGGCAGGGACCCAGTACTTC
TRBJ2-7 . TRBV10-3 . CAISEGYEQYF TGTGCCATCAGTGAAGGCTACGAGCAGTACTTC
TRBJ2-1 . TRBV30 . CAYLPSGYNEQFF TGTGCCTACCTCCCGTCAGGTTACAATGAGCAGTTCTTC
TRBJ1-6 . TRBV18 few CASSPRDESPLHF TGTGCCAGCTCACCACGGGACGAATCACCCCTCCACTTT
TRBJ1-2 TRBD1 TRBV30 . CAWTLTGEHGYTF TGTGCCTGGACCCTGACAGGGGAGCACGGCTACACCTTC
TRBJ1-2 . TRBV7-2 few CASSLGSGYTF TGTGCCAGCAGCTTGGGGTCAGGCTACACCTTC
TRBJ2-3 . TRBV30 . CAWSLGTPYTDTQYF TGTGCCTGGAGTTTGGGGACACCTTACACAGATACGCAGTATTTT
TRBJ2-7 . TRBV29-1 few CSVERLQGTYEQYF TGCAGCGTTGAGCGGCTGCAGGGGACCTACGAGCAGTACTTC
TRBJ2-7 . TRBV7-2 . CASSPGISKDEQYF TGTGCCAGCAGCCCCGGCATCTCAAAGGACGAGCAGTACTTC
TRBJ1-5 TRBD1 TRBV7-9 few CASSLGQGETQPQHF TGTGCCAGCAGCTTAGGACAGGGAGAGACTCAGCCCCAGCATTTT
TRBJ2-2 TRBD2 TRBV2 few CASSDSAGGLTGELFF TGTGCCAGCAGTGATTCAGCGGGGGGGCTCACCGGGGAGCTGTTTTTT
TRBJ2-5 . TRBV7-2 . CASSLAPFEETQYF TGTGCCAGCAGCTTAGCCCCTTTCGAGGAGACCCAGTACTTC
TRBJ2-5 . TRBV27 once CASSFAPGGEETQYF TGTGCCAGCAGTTTTGCCCCTGGGGGTGAAGAGACCCAGTACTTC
TRBJ1-4 . TRBV9 . CASSVGPDEKLFF TGTGCCAGCAGCGTAGGGCCGGATGAAAAACTGTTTTTT
TRBJ1-1 . TRBV29-1 . CSVEEPGPAFF TGCAGCGTTGAAGAACCCGGGCCGGCTTTCTTT
TRBJ1-1 . TRBV28 . CASSLASHYTEAFF TGTGCCAGCAGTTTAGCCTCGCATTACACTGAAGCTTTCTTT
TRBJ1-6 TRBD1 TRBV29-1 . CSVSRDRDSPLHF TGCAGCGTCTCACGGGACAGGGATTCACCCCTCCACTTT
TRBJ2-7 . TRBV6-6 few CASTRDGSSYEQYF TGTGCCAGTACTCGGGACGGATCATCCTACGAGCAGTACTTC
TRBJ1-3 TRBD1 TRBV30 . CAWSLWDSSGNTIYF TGTGCCTGGAGCTTATGGGACAGCTCTGGAAACACCATATATTTT
TRBJ1-6 . TRBV7-9 few CASSLDDRGSPLHF TGTGCCAGCAGCTTAGACGACAGAGGATCACCCCTCCACTTT
TRBJ2-5 . TRBV30 . CAWSDGFALQETQYF TGTGCCTGGAGTGATGGGTTCGCCCTACAAGAGACCCAGTACTTC
TRBJ1-2 . TRBV30 . CAWRTSTMGGYTF TGTGCCTGGAGGACATCGACAATGGGAGGCTACACCTTC
TRBJ2-2 . TRBV6-5 many CASSYSFTAGELFF TGTGCCAGCAGTTACTCGTTTACGGCCGGGGAGCTGTTTTTT
TRBJ2-7 . TRBV29-1 . CSVETRGPRGYEQYF TGCAGCGTTGAAACGAGGGGCCCGCGAGGCTACGAGCAGTACTTC
TRBJ1-2 TRBD1 TRBV29-1 . CSVPRQFGQGAAYGYTF TGCAGCGTCCCCAGACAATTCGGACAGGGGGCAGCCTATGGCTACACCTTC
TRBJ1-1 . TRBV30 . CAWIKGPYTEAFF TGTGCCTGGATTAAGGGCCCTTACACTGAAGCTTTCTTT
TRBJ1-1 TRBD1 TRBV29-1 few CSVQGMNTEAFF TGCAGCGTACAGGGGATGAACACTGAAGCTTTCTTT
TRBJ2-5 . TRBV7-9 . CASSLARIETQYF TGTGCCAGCAGCTTAGCGAGGATTGAGACCCAGTACTTC